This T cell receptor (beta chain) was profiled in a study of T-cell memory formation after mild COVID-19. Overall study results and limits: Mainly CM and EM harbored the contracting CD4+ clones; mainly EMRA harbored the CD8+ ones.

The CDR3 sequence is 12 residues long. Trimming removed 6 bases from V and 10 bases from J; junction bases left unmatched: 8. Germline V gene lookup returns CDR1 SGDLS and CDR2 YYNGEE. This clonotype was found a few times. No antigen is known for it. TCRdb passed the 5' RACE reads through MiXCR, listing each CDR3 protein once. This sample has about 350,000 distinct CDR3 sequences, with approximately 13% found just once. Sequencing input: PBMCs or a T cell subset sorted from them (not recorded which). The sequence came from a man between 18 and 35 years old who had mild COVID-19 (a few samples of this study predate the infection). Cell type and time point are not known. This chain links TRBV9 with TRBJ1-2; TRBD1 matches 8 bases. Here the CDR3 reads CASTYYRGDYTF. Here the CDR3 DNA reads TGTGCCAGCACCTACTACAGGGGGGACTACACCTTC.